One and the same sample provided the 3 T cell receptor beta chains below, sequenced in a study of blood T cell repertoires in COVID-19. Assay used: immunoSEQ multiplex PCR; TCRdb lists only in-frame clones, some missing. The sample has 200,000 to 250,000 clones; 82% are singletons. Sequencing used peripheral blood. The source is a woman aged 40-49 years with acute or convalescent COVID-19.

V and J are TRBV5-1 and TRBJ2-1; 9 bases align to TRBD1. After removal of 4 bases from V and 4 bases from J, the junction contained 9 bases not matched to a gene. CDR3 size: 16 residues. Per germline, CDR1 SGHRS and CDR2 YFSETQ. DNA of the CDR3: TGCGCCAGCAGCCTGGGGTCAGGACAGGGGTACAATGAGCAGTTCTTC. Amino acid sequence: CASSLGSGQGYNEQFF.

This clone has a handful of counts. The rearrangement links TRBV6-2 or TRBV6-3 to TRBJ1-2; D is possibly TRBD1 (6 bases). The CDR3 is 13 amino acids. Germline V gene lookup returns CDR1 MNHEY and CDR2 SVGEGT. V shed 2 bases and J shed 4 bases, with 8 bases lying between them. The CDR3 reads CASSYGGLYGYTF. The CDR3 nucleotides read TGTGCCAGCAGTTACGGGGGCCTCTATGGCTACACCTTC.

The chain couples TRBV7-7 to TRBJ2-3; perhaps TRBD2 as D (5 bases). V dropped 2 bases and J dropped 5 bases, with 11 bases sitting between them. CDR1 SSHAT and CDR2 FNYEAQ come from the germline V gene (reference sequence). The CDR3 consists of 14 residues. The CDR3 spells CASSLRGFGDTQYF. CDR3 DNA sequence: TGTGCCAGCAGCTTACGGGGTTTTGGAGATACGCAGTATTTT. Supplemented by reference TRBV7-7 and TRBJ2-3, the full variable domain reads GAGVSQSPRYKVTKRGQDVTLRCDPISSHATLYWYQQALGQGPEFLTYFNYEAQPDKSGLPSDRFSAERPEGSISTLTIQRTEQRDSAMYRCASSLRGFGDTQYFGPGTRLTVL.